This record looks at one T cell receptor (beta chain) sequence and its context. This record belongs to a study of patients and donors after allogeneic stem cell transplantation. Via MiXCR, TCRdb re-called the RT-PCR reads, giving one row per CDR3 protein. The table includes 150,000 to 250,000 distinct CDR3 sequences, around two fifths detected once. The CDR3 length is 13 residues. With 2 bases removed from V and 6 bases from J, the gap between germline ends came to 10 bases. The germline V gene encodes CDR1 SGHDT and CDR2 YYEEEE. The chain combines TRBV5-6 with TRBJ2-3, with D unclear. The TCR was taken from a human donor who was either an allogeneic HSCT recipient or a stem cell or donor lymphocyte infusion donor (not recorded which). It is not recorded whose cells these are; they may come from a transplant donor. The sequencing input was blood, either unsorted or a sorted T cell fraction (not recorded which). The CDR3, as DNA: TGTGCCAGCAGCTTTCCGGCTGGGGATACGCAGTATTTT. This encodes CASSFPAGDTQYF.